This T cell receptor (beta chain) originates from a study of blood T cell repertoires in COVID-19. Study-level background: Spain, Italy and the United States supplied samples that represented acute and convalescent COVID-19. The cDNA or gDNA used as material had been derived from T cells, B-cell-depleted T cells, or PBMCs.

In the original processing: By means of reference gene primer amplification, nucleated cell counts were estimated. This table comes from immunoSEQ multiplex PCR, and its TCRdb copy is limited to in-frame clones, with some not included. The DNA was the basis for D and trimming; V, J and clone size are from that table. The sample consists of 55,000 to 95,000 clones, roughly 80% of them appearing once. This clonotype was sampled from a woman in her 70s with acute or convalescent COVID-19. Sequences were obtained from peripheral blood.

As DNA, the CDR3 is TGTGCCAGCAGCTTTCCAAATAGCGGGAATGAGCAGTTCTTC. Translating it yields CASSFPNSGNEQFF. The chain employs TRBV11-3 and TRBJ2-1; 7 positions agree with TRBD2. Looked up from germline, CDR1 is SGHNT and CDR2 is YENEEA. With 3 bases clipped from V and 7 bases from J, the junction kept 6 bases outside the gene matches. The length of the CDR3 is 14 residues.